This TCR beta chain appears in the sequencing data of a study of identical twins. Germline V gene data show CDR1 as SGHRS and CDR2 as YFSETQ. V was shortened by 4 bases and J by 0 bases, with 19 bases between the two germline ends. The CDR3 has 17 residues. From the 5' RACE reads, TCRdb called clonotypes with MiXCR, one entry per CDR3 protein. The data show approximately 530,000 distinct CDR3 sequences, approximately 20% seen once. Only a few counts were recorded for this clonotype. The data also belong to a second study, concerning yellow fever vaccine responses in identical twins.

The receptor's source is a woman aged 18 to 35 in good health. This sequence joins TRBV5-1 and TRBJ1-1, with D perhaps TRBD1 (5 bases). The sequencing input was CD4+ T cells sorted from blood. CDR3 in DNA: TGCGCCAGCAGCCAGTGGGGGTTAGACCTCATGAACACTGAAGCTTTCTTT. Its protein is CASSQWGLDLMNTEAFF.